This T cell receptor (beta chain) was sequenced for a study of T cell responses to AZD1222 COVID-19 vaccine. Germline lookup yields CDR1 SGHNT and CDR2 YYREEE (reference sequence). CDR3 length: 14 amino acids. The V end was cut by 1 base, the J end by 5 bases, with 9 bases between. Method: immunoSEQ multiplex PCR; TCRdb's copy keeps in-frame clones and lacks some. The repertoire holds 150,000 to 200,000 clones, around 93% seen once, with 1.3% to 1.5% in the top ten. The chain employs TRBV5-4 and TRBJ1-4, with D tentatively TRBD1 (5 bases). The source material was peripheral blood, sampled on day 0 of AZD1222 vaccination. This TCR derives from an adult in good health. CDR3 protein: CASSLSGGNEKLFF. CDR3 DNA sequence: TGTGCCAGCAGCTTGAGTGGGGGGAATGAAAAACTGTTTTTT.